The 9 T cell receptor beta chains below were found in one sample sequenced in a study of metastatic and nonmetastatic thyroid tumors. Through MiXCR, TCRdb re-clonotyped the PCR reads. The repertoire has about 31,000 clones, about 21% of them found once; the top ten carry around 21%. Nobody among the patients had been given any treatment before thyroid surgery. What was sequenced was blood. These receptors were obtained from a female donor with papillary thyroid cancer or a benign thyroid nodule (not recorded which). Some clones in this sample may be carry-over from other donors' samples.

This clone was seen ten or more times. V gene TRBV5-1 combines with J gene TRBJ2-3, with 10 bases identical to TRBD2. J gave up 4 bases and V 0 bases, and 2 bases lay outside the gene matches. CDR1 SGHRS and CDR2 YFSETQ come from the germline V gene. The CDR3 runs 15 residues. CDR3 loop: CASSLGLAGPDTQYF. The CDR3 bases are TGCGCCAGCAGCTTGGGACTAGCGGGTCCAGATACGCAGTATTTT.

The chain has TRBV20-1 and TRBJ2-7, with 8 bases that match TRBD2. The CDR3 sequence is 15 residues long. J lost 2 bases, V lost 4 bases, and 10 bases had no gene match. From germline, CDR1 is DFQATT and CDR2 SNEGSKA (reference sequence). The CDR3 sequence: CSANPISGGAYEQYF. CDR3 DNA sequence: TGCAGTGCTAACCCCATCAGCGGGGGAGCCTACGAGCAGTACTTC.

The gene calls are TRBV4-3 and TRBJ1-2; D is unclear. CDR3 length equals 13 residues. Trimming pared 8 bases from V and 8 bases from J, leaving 18 bases between. Germline-derived CDR1 and CDR2 are LGHNA and YSLEER. For the CDR3, the DNA is TGCGCCAGCGACCAAGAAAGGGCCCAGGGCTACACCTTC. It specifies CASDQERAQGYTF.

This clone was seen repeatedly, ten times or more. The V call is TRBV6-1, the J call TRBJ2-2; 7 bases match TRBD1. Germline CDR1 MNHNS, CDR2 SASEGT. The CDR3 runs 16 residues. V lost 7 bases and J lost 5; bases outside the gene matches: 13. The CDR3 nucleotides are TGTGCCAGCACCCCACTACAGGGGAGAAAGACCGGGGAGCTGTTTTTT. Protein: CASTPLQGRKTGELFF.

Of note for this clone: At one end, the junction sequence differs from germline, possibly due to a read error. The chain employs TRBV6-4 and TRBJ1-5; D unresolved. CDR1 MRHNA and CDR2 SNTAGT come from the germline V gene. CDR3 length equals 13 residues. In nucleotides, the CDR3 is TGTGCCAGCAGCTCCCAATTCGGGCAGCACCAGCATTTT. Its translation: CASSSQFGQHQHF.

Ten or more counts support this clone. This chain uses TRBV5-4 with TRBJ1-6; unclear D gene. This CDR3 has 16 amino acids. V was pared by 0 bases and J by 14 bases, with 21 bases between. Germline assignment: CDR1 SGHNT and CDR2 YYREEE (reference sequence). This chain's CDR3 is CASSLDQTSPLLTLHF. The CDR3 nucleotides read TGTGCCAGCAGCTTGGACCAGACCTCCCCCCTCCTCACCCTCCACTTT.

The rearrangement joins TRBV15 to TRBJ2-1; D unresolved. CDR1 LNHNV and CDR2 YYDKDF come from the germline V gene (reference sequence). V was shortened by 11 bases and J by 8 bases, with 22 bases between the two germline ends. This CDR3 comprises 14 residues. The chain's CDR3 is CAPRRGRVRDEQFF. The DNA for the CDR3 is TGTGCCCCCCGCAGAGGTAGGGTACGAGATGAGCAGTTCTTC.

This clone turned up a few times. The chain recombines TRBV4-3 with TRBJ2-2, with TRBD1 identical over 7 bases. Germline CDR1 LGHNA, CDR2 YSLEER. The junction had 5 bases not matched to a gene; V was cut back by 0 bases and J by 7 bases. This CDR3 comprises 15 residues. CDR3 in DNA: TGCGCCAGCAGCCAAGAACAGGGGTGGGGCGGGGAGCTGTTTTTT. This codes for CASSQEQGWGGELFF.

Many counts were recorded for this clone. The chain combines TRBV5-1 with TRBJ2-5; 9 nucleotides align to TRBD1. The V and J ends lost 3 bases and 7 bases, in that order; junction bases with no gene match: 7. Per germline, CDR1 SGHRS and CDR2 YFSETQ. The CDR3 is made up of 14 amino acids. The CDR3 reads CASSSTGGEGTQYF. The CDR3 DNA reads TGCGCCAGCAGCTCCACAGGGGGCGAAGGGACCCAGTACTTC.